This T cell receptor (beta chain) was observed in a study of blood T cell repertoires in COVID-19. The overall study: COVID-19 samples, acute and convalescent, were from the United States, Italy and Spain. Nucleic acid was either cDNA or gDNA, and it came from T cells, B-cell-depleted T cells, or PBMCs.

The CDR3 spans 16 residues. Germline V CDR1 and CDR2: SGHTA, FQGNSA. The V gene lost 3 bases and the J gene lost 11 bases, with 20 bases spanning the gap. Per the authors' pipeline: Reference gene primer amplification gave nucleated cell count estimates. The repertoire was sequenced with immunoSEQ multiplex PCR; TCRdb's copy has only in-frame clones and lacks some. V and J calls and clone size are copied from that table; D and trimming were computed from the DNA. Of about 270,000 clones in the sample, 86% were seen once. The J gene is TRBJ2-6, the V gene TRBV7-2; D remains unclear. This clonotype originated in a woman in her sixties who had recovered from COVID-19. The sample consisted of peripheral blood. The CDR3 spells CASSFSDLRVSYVLTF. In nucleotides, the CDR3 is TGTGCCAGCAGCTTCTCGGATTTACGCGTTAGCTACGTCCTGACTTTC.